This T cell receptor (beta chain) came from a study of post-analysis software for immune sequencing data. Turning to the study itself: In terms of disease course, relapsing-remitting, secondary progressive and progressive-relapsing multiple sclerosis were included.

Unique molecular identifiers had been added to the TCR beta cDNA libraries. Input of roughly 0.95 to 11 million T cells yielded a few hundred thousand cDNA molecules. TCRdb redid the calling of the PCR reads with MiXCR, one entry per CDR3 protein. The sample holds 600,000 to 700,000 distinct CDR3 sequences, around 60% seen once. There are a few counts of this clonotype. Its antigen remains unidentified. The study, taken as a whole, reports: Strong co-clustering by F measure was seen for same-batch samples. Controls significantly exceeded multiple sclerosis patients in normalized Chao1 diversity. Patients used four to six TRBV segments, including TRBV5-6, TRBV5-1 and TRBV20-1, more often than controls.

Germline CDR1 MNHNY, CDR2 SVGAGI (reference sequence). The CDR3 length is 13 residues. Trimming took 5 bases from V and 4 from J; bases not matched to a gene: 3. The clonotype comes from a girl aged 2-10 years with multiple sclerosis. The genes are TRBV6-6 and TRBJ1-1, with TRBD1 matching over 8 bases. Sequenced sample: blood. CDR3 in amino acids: CASSRTGGTEAFF. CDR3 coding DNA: TGTGCCAGCAGTCGCACAGGGGGCACTGAAGCTTTCTTT.